The 3 T cell receptor beta chains listed next were all sequenced from one sample in a study of naive and memory T cell subsets. Two oligonucleotides, mixed equimolar, formed the beta constant-region primer covering TRBC1 and TRBC2. Ligated cDNA was amplified by four rounds of PCR with nested alpha and beta constant-region primers and SP2. TCRdb processed the UMI-ligation and nested PCR reads anew with MiXCR; each CDR3 protein has one entry. The sample shows about 150,000 distinct CDR3 sequences, 22% of them seen only once. Their target antigens are unknown. Notes on the study in general: Naive repertoires, especially CD8, held a few larger clonotypes, possibly memory cells re-expressing CD45RA.

The specimen was naive CD4+ T cells from blood. These receptors were taken from a human donor in good health.

This clonotype was seen ten or more times. V gene TRBV9 combines with J gene TRBJ1-2; 7 bases line up with TRBD1. CDR3 length equals 15 residues. The ends lost 2 bases at V and 4 bases at J; junction bases unmatched: 8. Germline V CDR1 and CDR2: SGDLS, YYNGEE. The CDR3 region is CASSVEPDRPYGYTF. CDR3 in DNA: TGTGCCAGCAGCGTCGAACCGGACAGGCCCTATGGCTACACCTTC.

This clonotype was counted ten times or more. V usage is TRBV20-1 and J usage is TRBJ2-3; unclear D gene. The CDR3 is 15 amino acids. Germline values: CDR1 DFQATT, CDR2 SNEGSKA (reference sequence). The ends were cut back, 0 bases at V and 2 bases at J, with 12 bases in the middle. This CDR3 is CSARDPRVYTDTQYF. CDR3 sequence (DNA): TGCAGTGCTAGAGACCCCCGCGTCTACACAGATACGCAGTATTTT.

This clonotype has just a few counts. CDR3 in DNA: TGTGCCAGCAGTTCCAGGGGCACTGAAGCTTTCTTT. Amino acids: CASSSRGTEAFF. The V call is TRBV6-5, the J call TRBJ1-1, with a possible D match to TRBD1 (6 bases). V was clipped by 4 bases and J by 4 bases, with 7 bases between them. Germline lookup yields CDR1 MNHEY and CDR2 SVGAGI. This CDR3 has 12 residues.